These 32 T cell receptor beta chains were sequenced from one sample in a study of beta chain features in type 1 diabetes (dated by TCRdb to the late 2010s). Library method: the immunoSEQ multiplex PCR assay. The entire amount of isolated RNA was reverse transcribed using the High Capacity cDNA Reverse Transcription Kit, so the sequenced TCRB transcripts were expressed ones. In its TCRdb copy, this immuneACCESS table keeps in-frame sequences only and misses some clones. Where compared with another copy, unresolved V genes explain less than half of these, and the others have no known cause. This sample is represented by 250,000 to 300,000 clones; about 8% of them were singletons. The top ten hold under 1.3% of the sample. The sequenced sample was central memory CD4+ T cells from blood. The receptor set was obtained from a woman under 30 in good health.

This chain connects TRBV4-2 to TRBJ1-2; tentative D call: TRBD1 (5 bases). V lost 0 bases to trimming and J lost 4 bases, with 15 bases between them. The CDR3 is made up of 16 amino acids. CDR1 is LGHNA and CDR2 is YNFKEQ in the germline V gene. This CDR3 is CASSQDYLGDGYGYTF. The CDR3 coding sequence is TGTGCCAGCAGCCAAGACTATTTGGGGGATGGCTATGGCTACACCTTC.

This clone was seen a few times. The CDR3 loop reads CATSSRNAYEQYF. CDR3 nucleotides: TGTGCCACCAGCTCTAGAAACGCCTACGAGCAGTACTTC. The chain employs TRBV15 and TRBJ2-7; D is undetermined. The CDR3 totals 13 residues. The V and J ends lost 5 bases and 2 bases respectively, with 10 bases between them. Germline assignment: CDR1 LNHNV and CDR2 YYDKDF (reference sequence).

In its sample, this clone was seen many times. The chain uses TRBV14 and TRBJ1-4; 7 nucleotides line up with TRBD1. Germline V gene lookup returns CDR1 SGHDN and CDR2 FVKESK. CDR3 size: 14 residues. The V and J ends lost 4 bases and 8 bases, in that order; junction bases with no gene match: 7. As DNA, the CDR3 is TGTGCCAGCAGCCTACAGGGGATGGGGGAAAAACTGTTTTTT. It encodes CASSLQGMGEKLFF.

A few counts support this clone. The gene calls are TRBV7-2 and TRBJ1-2; a possible D gene is TRBD1 (5 bases). V lost 5 bases to trimming and J lost 7 bases, with 17 bases between them. CDR3 length equals 14 residues. Germline lookup yields CDR1 SGHTA and CDR2 FQGNSA. CDR3 region: CASSPTQQVTGYTF. CDR3 bases: TGTGCCAGCAGCCCAACCCAACAGGTGACTGGCTACACCTTC.

This clone was counted between two and nine times. The chain uses TRBV5-1 and TRBJ2-1, with 11 bases matching TRBD2. Germline CDR1 SGHRS, CDR2 YFSETQ. The CDR3 consists of 16 residues. With 4 bases clipped from V and 4 bases from J, the junction kept 7 bases outside the gene matches. The CDR3 protein is CASSDGTSGGYNEQFF. CDR3 coding DNA: TGCGCCAGCAGCGACGGGACTAGCGGCGGGTACAATGAGCAGTTCTTC.

This clone has a handful of counts. This chain joins TRBV27 and TRBJ2-7, with TRBD2 identical over 13 bases. This CDR3 is 15 amino acids long. Germline-derived CDR1 and CDR2 are MNHEY and SMNVEV (reference sequence). Trimming cost V 4 bases and J 3 bases; bases outside gene matches: 3. CDR3 region: CASSWGLAGNYEQYV. The CDR3 region has the DNA TGTGCCAGCAGTTGGGGACTAGCGGGGAACTACGAGCAGTACGTC.

This chain connects TRBV27 to TRBJ1-1, with 8 bases fitting TRBD1. Trimming cost V 5 bases and J 3 bases; bases outside gene matches: 2. Germline V gene sequence: CDR1 MNHEY, CDR2 SMNVEV (reference sequence). The CDR3 consists of 13 residues. The CDR3 region is CASSRGQDTEAFF. The CDR3, as DNA: TGTGCCAGCAGTCGGGGACAGGACACTGAAGCTTTCTTT.

The sample holds many counts of this clone. The V gene is TRBV7-2, the J gene TRBJ1-4, with a possible D match to TRBD1 (6 bases). The CDR3 consists of 15 residues. Trimming removed 2 bases at V and 5 bases at J, with 12 bases between. From germline, CDR1 is SGHTA and CDR2 FQGNSA. CDR3 amino acids: CASSLMMQGNEKLFF. Here the CDR3 DNA reads TGTGCCAGCAGCTTAATGATGCAGGGGAATGAAAAACTGTTTTTT.

This clone was seen a few times. V is TRBV7-2 and J is TRBJ1-1; D remains ambiguous. Germline V gene sequence: CDR1 SGHTA, CDR2 FQGNSA. With 1 base removed from V and 1 base from J, the gap between germline ends came to 7 bases. The CDR3 is 14 amino acids. CDR3 residues: CASSLVVGNTEAFF. Written as DNA, the CDR3 is TGTGCCAGCAGCTTAGTCGTCGGGAACACTGAAGCTTTCTTT.

This clone was recorded a few times. The chain couples TRBV30 to TRBJ2-5; D perhaps matches TRBD1 (5 bases). V was clipped by 2 bases and J by 2 bases, with 12 bases between them. The length of the CDR3 is 14 residues. Germline CDR1 is GTSNPN and CDR2 is SVGIG (reference sequence). The CDR3 coding sequence is TGTGCCTGGAGTTTTGGAAGGGGTCAAGAGACCCAGTACTTC. Translation gives CAWSFGRGQETQYF.

This clone was recorded a few times. The chain links TRBV7-2 to TRBJ1-2; D uncertain. This CDR3 has 14 residues. The germline V gene has CDR1 SGHTA and CDR2 FQGNSA. Between the trimmed V and J ends, which lost 5 bases and 6 bases, there was a span of 16 bases. CDR3 region: CASSPYRIEHGYTF. In nucleotides, the CDR3 is TGTGCCAGCAGCCCTTACAGAATCGAACATGGCTACACCTTC.

This clone came up a few times. The chain employs TRBV7-2 and TRBJ1-6; 9 nucleotides match TRBD1. The CDR3 sequence is 15 residues long. CDR1 and CDR2 from the germline V gene are SGHTA and FQGNSA. With V trimmed by 5 bases and J by 9 bases, 8 bases remained unmatched. CDR3 in DNA: TGTGCCAGCAGCGTAACCGGGACAGGGATTTCACCCCTCCACTTT. It specifies CASSVTGTGISPLHF.

Details on this clone: A far larger clone lies a single base away; this is likely a read error. This sample also contains other DNA sequences that code for the same CDR3. This chain uses TRBV15 with TRBJ2-1; 7 nucleotides agree with TRBD2. CDR1 is LNHNV, CDR2 YYDKDF, per germline (reference sequence). Germline trimming cut 0 bases from V and 0 bases from J; bases unmatched to any gene: 11. The CDR3 sequence is 19 residues long. For the CDR3, the DNA is TGTGCCACCAGCAGAGATTATGCGCTGGGGGGGGGCTCCTACAATGAGCAGTTCTTC. This encodes CATSRDYALGGGSYNEQFF.

This clone was picked up a small number of times. The V gene is TRBV6-6, the J gene TRBJ2-1; D is uncertain. Germline CDR1 MNHNY, CDR2 SVGAGI (reference sequence). CDR3 length: 13 amino acids. The germline V and J ends were trimmed by 0 bases and 9 bases, with 9 bases remaining between them. CDR3 coding DNA: TGTGCCAGCAGTTACTCTGAGCGCGGTGAGCAGTTCTTC. It encodes CASSYSERGEQFF.

In its sample, this clone was seen many times. V gene TRBV7-2 combines with J gene TRBJ2-5; D possibly uses TRBD1 or TRBD2 (5 bases each). CDR1 SGHTA and CDR2 FQGNSA come from the germline V gene. The CDR3 extends over 14 amino acids. The V end was cut by 1 base, the J end by 7 bases, with 13 bases between. Here the CDR3 reads CASSLEGRPGTQYF. Written as DNA, the CDR3 is TGTGCCAGCAGCTTAGAGGGACGTCCAGGGACCCAGTACTTC.

This chain uses TRBV7-8 with TRBJ1-1; D is undetermined. This CDR3 has 14 amino acids. V shed 5 bases and J shed 7 bases, with 17 bases lying between them. The germline gives CDR1 SGHVS, CDR2 FQNEAQ. This CDR3 reads CASSAGRSKVEAFF. The CDR3 DNA reads as TGTGCCAGCAGCGCCGGGAGGAGCAAAGTTGAAGCTTTCTTT.

V and J are TRBV5-1 and TRBJ1-4, with D hard to call. This CDR3 comprises 14 residues. V lost 1 base, J lost 0 bases, and 4 bases lay in between. Per the germline V gene, CDR1 is SGHRS and CDR2 is YFSETQ. Here the CDR3 reads CASSLSSTNEKLFF. The CDR3 nucleotides are TGCGCCAGCAGCTTGTCCTCAACTAATGAAAAACTGTTTTTT.

This clone appeared a few times. The chain has TRBV4-1 and TRBJ1-1; D may be TRBD1 (5 bases). The CDR3 runs to 14 residues. Germline V gives CDR1 MGHRA, CDR2 YSYEKL. V lost 2 bases to trimming and J lost 3 bases, with 10 bases between them. The CDR3: CASSQPKQDTEAFF. CDR3 bases: TGCGCCAGCAGCCAACCTAAACAGGACACTGAAGCTTTCTTT.

This clone was detected only a few times. The V and J genes are TRBV6-5 and TRBJ1-3, with 7 nucleotides matching TRBD1. This CDR3 has 16 residues. After removal of 0 bases from V and 4 bases from J, the junction contained 6 bases not matched to a gene. CDR1 is MNHEY and CDR2 is SVGAGI in the germline V gene. CDR3 sequence: CASSYSQRGRGNTIYF. The CDR3, as DNA: TGTGCCAGCAGTTACTCTCAGAGGGGGCGAGGAAACACCATATATTTT.

The rearrangement joins TRBV19 to TRBJ1-2; 8 bases map to TRBD1. The J segment lost 5 bases and the V segment lost 5 bases, leaving 10 bases of the junction unmatched. The CDR3 is 15 amino acids. Germline loops: CDR1 LNHDA, CDR2 SQIVND (reference sequence). DNA of the CDR3: TGTGCCAGTAGTGCGTTGGACAGGGTCAGGTATGGCTACACCTTC. This sequence encodes CASSALDRVRYGYTF.

The V gene is TRBV7-3, the J gene TRBJ1-6; the D gene is possibly TRBD1 (5 bases). The CDR3 length is 15 residues. CDR1 and CDR2 from the germline V gene are SGHTA and FQGTGA. Trimming cost V 4 bases and J 7 bases, with 14 bases left between them. CDR3 DNA: TGTGCCAGCAGCTCCGAAGGGACGGGGAATTCACCCCTCCACTTT. Translated: CASSSEGTGNSPLHF.

The J gene is TRBJ2-2, the V gene TRBV29-1; D ambiguous. This CDR3 region has 12 residues. Trimming pared 7 bases from V and 1 base from J, leaving 7 bases between. The germline V gene encodes CDR1 SQVTM and CDR2 ANQGSEA. The CDR3 nucleotides read TGCAGCGGACACCTGAACACCGGGGAGCTGTTTTTT. Its protein product is CSGHLNTGELFF.

This chain joins TRBV11-2 and TRBJ2-7; D is undetermined. Looked up from germline, CDR1 is SGHAT and CDR2 is FQNNGV. The CDR3 runs 15 residues. Trimming removed 2 bases from V and 9 bases from J, with 20 bases in between. CDR3 nucleotide sequence: TGTGCCAGCAGCTTATTAGTGGATGCAGACACGGGGCAGTACTTC. Its protein product is CASSLLVDADTGQYF.

This clone was detected a few times. This sequence is one base from a far larger clone and is likely a read error. At the DNA level, this CDR3 is encoded by other sequences in the same sample as well. This chain links TRBV2 with TRBJ2-5, with D unresolved. This CDR3 region has 11 residues. Germline assignment: CDR1 SNHLY and CDR2 FYNNEI. The CDR3 spells CAVGRQETQYF. The CDR3 region has the DNA TGTGCGGTTGGCAGGCAAGAGACCCAGTACTTC. The complete variable domain, with remaining parts taken from reference TRBV2 and TRBJ2-5, reads EPEVTQTPSHQVTQMGQEVILRCVPISNHLYFYWYRQILGQKVEFLVSFYNNEISEKSEIFDDQFSVERPDGSNFTLKIRSTKLEDSAMYFCAVGRQETQYFGPGTRLLVL.

The chain uses TRBV6-5 and TRBJ1-2, with 8 bases aligning to TRBD1. Germline CDR1 MNHEY, CDR2 SVGAGI. This CDR3 comprises 13 residues. The ends lost 2 bases at V and 6 bases at J; junction bases unmatched: 2. Here the CDR3 reads CASSYPDRDGYTF. DNA of the CDR3: TGTGCCAGCAGTTACCCGGACAGGGATGGCTACACCTTC.

The sample holds a few counts of this clone. The rearrangement joins TRBV15 to TRBJ2-6; D could derive from TRBD1 or TRBD2 (5 bases each). Deletions cut 6 bases from V and 0 bases from J, with 15 bases between. This CDR3 has 17 residues. Germline-derived CDR1 and CDR2 are LNHNV and YYDKDF (reference sequence). This CDR3 is CATRKGDLSSGANVLTF. The CDR3 coding sequence is TGTGCCACCAGAAAAGGGGACCTAAGCTCTGGGGCCAACGTCCTGACTTTC.

The V gene is TRBV6-6, the J gene TRBJ2-6; TRBD1 agrees at 8 bases. V dropped 6 bases and J dropped 3; count of bases not matched to a gene: 4. Looked up from germline, CDR1 is MNHNY and CDR2 is SVGAGI (reference sequence). CDR3 length: 15 residues. CDR3 amino acids: CASRTGDGGANVLTF. DNA of the CDR3: TGTGCCAGCAGGACAGGGGATGGTGGGGCCAACGTCCTGACTTTC.

The J gene is TRBJ2-4, the V gene TRBV2, with 7 bases lining up with TRBD1. The CDR3 consists of 13 residues. V lost 6 bases, J lost 8 bases, and 7 bases stayed unmatched. The germline gives CDR1 SNHLY, CDR2 FYNNEI. Here the CDR3 reads CASRDRAGYIQYF. The CDR3 DNA sequence: TGTGCCAGCAGAGACAGGGCGGGCTACATTCAGTACTTC.

The V gene is TRBV29-1, the J gene TRBJ1-1, with 8 bases matching TRBD1. CDR1 and CDR2 from the germline V gene are SQVTM and ANQGSEA. Losses at the gene ends were 5 bases for V and 2 bases for J; bases not matched to a gene: 4. This CDR3 is built from 13 residues. DNA for the CDR3: TGCAGCGTTCTTGCAGGGGGCAACACTGAAGCTTTCTTT. It translates to CSVLAGGNTEAFF.

The CDR3 here is CASSSNYYEQYF. The CDR3, as DNA: TGTGCCAGCAGCTCCAACTACTACGAGCAGTACTTC. This chain joins TRBV7-2 and TRBJ2-7; D remains unclear. The V end lost 4 bases, the J end lost 3 bases, and 7 bases lay between the germline ends. CDR3 length: 12 residues. CDR1 SGHTA and CDR2 FQGNSA come from the germline V gene.

The chain is built from TRBV11-3 and TRBJ2-7, with 8 bases that match TRBD1. This CDR3 contains 14 residues. V lost 5 bases to trimming and J lost 7 bases; unmatched junction nucleotides: 10. Per the germline V gene, CDR1 is SGHNT and CDR2 is YENEEA. Here the CDR3 reads CASSPRQGYLEQYV. CDR3 sequence (DNA): TGTGCCAGCAGCCCACGACAGGGGTATCTTGAGCAGTACGTC.

This clone was detected only a few times. This sequence joins TRBV28 and TRBJ1-4; possible D gene TRBD1, 6 bases. Germline-derived CDR1 and CDR2 are MDHEN and SYDVKM. This CDR3 is built from 17 residues. The V end was cut by 6 bases, the J end by 0 bases, with 17 bases between. CDR3 nucleotide sequence: TGTGCCAGCAGCCCCTGGGACACGACCTCAACTAATGAAAAACTGTTTTTT. It yields the protein CASSPWDTTSTNEKLFF.